Shown below are 23 T cell receptor beta chains from a single sample sequenced in a study of cytomegalovirus exposure and HLA in healthy donors (dated by TCRdb to about 2017). The library was made by the immunoSEQ multiplex PCR assay. The immuneACCESS repertoire file appears here via TCRdb, limited to in-frame rearrangements. These files lack a portion of the clones; in checked studies, under half of the deficit traces to unresolved V genes, and the cause of the others is not known. Within this sample are roughly 77,000 clones, with 85% to 95% of them counted one time only. 0.69% of the sample rests with the top ten. Material for sequencing was PBMCs. These receptors all come from a woman younger than 30 in good health and CMV-seronegative.

The chain joins TRBV6-4 to TRBJ1-5, with no clear D. Germline CDR1 and CDR2: MRHNA and SNTAGT. Trimming took 2 bases from V and 7 from J, leaving 9 bases between them. The CDR3 loop spans 13 amino acids. CDR3 sequence: CASSDGPRQPQHF. The DNA for the CDR3 is TGTGCCAGCAGTGACGGTCCGAGGCAGCCCCAGCATTTT.

This rearrangement joins TRBV4-3 to TRBJ1-5; no definite D call. Germline V gene data show CDR1 as LGHNA and CDR2 as YSLEER. This CDR3 is built from 16 residues. Between the trimmed V and J ends, which lost 0 bases and 9 bases, there was a span of 18 bases. The CDR3 coding sequence is TGCGCCAGCAGCCAAGATACACGTGGTAGAGGATGGCCCCAGCATTTT. It yields the protein CASSQDTRGRGWPQHF.

V is TRBV6-6 and J is TRBJ1-5; D is unresolved. The germline V gene has CDR1 MNHNY and CDR2 SVGAGI (reference sequence). The CDR3 has 12 amino acids. The V and J ends lost 5 bases and 7 bases respectively, with 9 bases between them. This CDR3 is CASSTSAQPQHF. CDR3 DNA sequence: TGTGCCAGCAGTACCAGTGCACAGCCCCAGCATTTT.

The chain couples TRBV7-9 to TRBJ1-4; 10 bases line up with TRBD1. The CDR3 is made up of 14 amino acids. V shed 4 bases, J shed 8 bases, and the junction held 4 bases outside the gene matches. The V gene's germline CDR1 is SEHNR and CDR2 FQNEAQ (reference sequence). The DNA of the CDR3 is TGTGCCAGCAGCTCCGGGACAGGGGACGAAAAACTGTTTTTT. Protein product: CASSSGTGDEKLFF.

This chain connects TRBV7-2 to TRBJ2-3, with 12 bases identical to TRBD2. CDR1 and CDR2 from the germline V gene are SGHTA and FQGNSA. The CDR3 is 16 amino acids. Trimming removed 4 bases from V and 7 bases from J; junction bases left unmatched: 9. The CDR3 loop is CASSSQLAGGVNTQYF. CDR3 nucleotides: TGTGCCAGCAGCTCACAACTAGCGGGAGGCGTGAATACGCAGTATTTT.

The V and J genes are TRBV11-2 and TRBJ1-4; D remains ambiguous. V was shortened by 5 bases and J by 5 bases, with 9 bases between the two germline ends. Germline assignment: CDR1 SGHAT and CDR2 FQNNGV. The length of the CDR3 is 13 residues. CDR3 nucleotides: TGTGCCAGCAGCCCGGGTCTAAATGAAAAACTGTTTTTT. Protein sequence: CASSPGLNEKLFF.

The V call is TRBV28, the J call TRBJ2-2, with 9 bases identical to TRBD2. The CDR3 runs 15 residues. J gave up 4 bases and V 7 bases, and 7 bases lay outside the gene matches. The V gene's germline CDR1 is MDHEN and CDR2 SYDVKM. CDR3 amino acids: CASTRGGAGTGELFF. CDR3 DNA sequence: TGTGCCAGCACCCGCGGGGGGGCAGGCACCGGGGAGCTGTTTTTT.

The chain combines TRBV5-1 with TRBJ2-1; D possibly corresponds to TRBD2 (5 bases). The length of the CDR3 is 12 residues. Germline V gene sequence: CDR1 SGHRS, CDR2 YFSETQ. V lost 5 bases to trimming and J lost 10 bases, with 13 bases between them. CDR3 amino acids: CASREAHMEQFF. CDR3 coding DNA: TGCGCCAGCAGGGAGGCACATATGGAGCAGTTCTTC.

V and J are TRBV6-1 and TRBJ1-5; possible D gene TRBD1, 5 bases. V was clipped by 11 bases and J by 4 bases, with 12 bases between them. The CDR3 is 12 residues long. The V gene's germline CDR1 is MNHNS and CDR2 SASEGT. The CDR3 sequence is CAGGGENQPQHF. The CDR3 DNA sequence: TGTGCCGGCGGGGGGGAAAATCAGCCCCAGCATTTT.

The chain has TRBV2 and TRBJ2-2; a weak D match, TRBD2 (6 bases). Germline values: CDR1 SNHLY, CDR2 FYNNEI. V was clipped by 6 bases and J by 6 bases, with 11 bases between them. The CDR3 is made up of 13 amino acids. The CDR3 reads CASRYTSPGELFF. The DNA of the CDR3 is TGTGCCAGCAGGTACACTAGCCCCGGGGAGCTGTTTTTT.

The gene calls are TRBV4-1 and TRBJ2-7; 9 bases fit TRBD2. The V gene's germline CDR1 is MGHRA and CDR2 YSYEKL. The CDR3 is 15 amino acids. V trimming: 6 bases; J trimming: 2 bases; junction bases outside the gene matches: 8. The CDR3 sequence: CASRDFSGGTYEQYF. The DNA of the CDR3 is TGCGCCAGCAGGGACTTTAGCGGGGGAACCTACGAGCAGTACTTC.

This chain uses TRBV2 with TRBJ2-3; D ambiguous. Germline loops: CDR1 SNHLY, CDR2 FYNNEI. The length of the CDR3 is 12 residues. V gave up 6 bases and J gave up 0 bases, with 4 bases separating them. The CDR3 nucleotides read TGTGCCAGCAGGGCTAGCACAGATACGCAGTATTTT. It is translated as CASRASTDTQYF.

This chain joins TRBV29-1 and TRBJ1-5, with no clear D. The CDR3 sequence is 13 residues long. Germline V gene sequence: CDR1 SQVTM, CDR2 ANQGSEA. V was trimmed by 7 bases and J by 6 bases, leaving 16 bases between them. The CDR3 DNA reads TGCAGCGCTGGCAGAGGATTCGGTCAGCCCCAGCATTTT. Translated: CSAGRGFGQPQHF.

This chain connects TRBV9 to TRBJ2-6, with a weak D call TRBD2 (5 bases). The CDR3 totals 20 residues. V lost 6 bases to trimming and J lost 0 bases, with 25 bases between them. Germline V gives CDR1 SGDLS, CDR2 YYNGEE. The DNA for the CDR3 is TGTGCCAGCACCCTTAGGGCCCTCCCGGCGGGCGGCTCTGGGGCCAACGTCCTGACTTTC. It encodes CASTLRALPAGGSGANVLTF.

The chain carries TRBV27 and TRBJ1-5; 12 nucleotides line up with TRBD1. V trimming: 2 bases; J trimming: 7 bases; junction bases outside the gene matches: 3. The CDR3 sequence is 15 residues long. Looked up from germline, CDR1 is MNHEY and CDR2 is SMNVEV (reference sequence). This chain's CDR3 is CASSLGTGGEQPQHF. In nucleotides, the CDR3 is TGTGCCAGCAGTTTAGGGACAGGGGGCGAGCAGCCCCAGCATTTT.

This sequence joins TRBV11-2 and TRBJ2-7; 7 bases agree with TRBD2. J was trimmed by 1 base and V by 4 bases; bases with no gene match: 7. Germline CDR1 reads SGHAT; CDR2 reads FQNNGV. This CDR3 spans 15 amino acids. CDR3 sequence: CASSSRGVGSYEQYF. The CDR3 coding sequence is TGTGCCAGCAGCTCCCGGGGGGTAGGTTCCTACGAGCAGTACTTC.

The rearrangement links TRBV7-9 to TRBJ1-2; the D gene is possibly TRBD1 (6 bases). Germline CDR1 reads SEHNR; CDR2 reads FQNEAQ (reference sequence). V lost 5 bases, J lost 7 bases, and 14 bases lay in between. This CDR3 contains 13 residues. The CDR3 sequence: CASSPQGWAGYTF. The CDR3 DNA is TGTGCCAGCAGCCCACAGGGTTGGGCTGGCTACACCTTC. The whole variable domain, filled in from reference TRBV7-9 and TRBJ1-2, reads DTGVSQNPRHKITKRGQNVTFRCDPISEHNRLYWYRQTLGQGPEFLTYFQNEAQLEKSRLLSDRFSAERPKGSFSTLEIQRTEQGDSAMYLCASSPQGWAGYTFGSGTRLTVV.

The chain links TRBV19 to TRBJ1-5; possibly TRBD1 for D (6 bases). Germline V gene lookup returns CDR1 LNHDA and CDR2 SQIVND (reference sequence). The CDR3 has 15 amino acids. V shed 7 bases and J shed 4 bases, with 17 bases lying between them. The CDR3 region is CASNGGSGGNQPQHF. CDR3 DNA: TGTGCCAGTAATGGGGGCTCGGGTGGGAATCAGCCCCAGCATTTT. Full variable domain (rest looked up from reference TRBV19 and TRBJ1-5): DGGITQSPKYLFRKEGQNVTLSCEQNLNHDAMYWYRQDPGQGLRLIYYSQIVNDFQKGDIAEGYSVSREKKESFPLTVTSAQKNPTAFYLCASNGGSGGNQPQHFGDGTRLSIL.

CDR3 loop: CASSPETSGSYGYTF. The DNA of the CDR3 is TGTGCCAGCAGCCCCGAGACTAGCGGGAGCTATGGCTACACCTTC. The chain joins TRBV4-2 to TRBJ1-2; no reliable D call. The CDR3 spans 15 residues. The V end lost 4 bases, the J end lost 4 bases, and 16 bases lay between the germline ends. Germline lookup yields CDR1 LGHNA and CDR2 YNFKEQ.

This chain connects TRBV7-6 to TRBJ2-5, with 11 bases lining up with TRBD2. Germline trimming cut 5 bases from V and 4 bases from J; bases unmatched to any gene: 6. CDR1 and CDR2 from the germline V gene are SGHVS and FNYEAQ. The CDR3 spans 15 residues. The CDR3 loop reads CASSPGLAEGETQYF. CDR3 coding DNA: TGTGCCAGCAGCCCGGGACTAGCGGAAGGAGAGACCCAGTACTTC.

The V and J genes are TRBV5-1 and TRBJ2-5; D not resolved. Germline V gene lookup returns CDR1 SGHRS and CDR2 YFSETQ. V was clipped by 2 bases and J by 5 bases, with 10 bases between them. CDR3 length: 13 residues. The CDR3 sequence: CASSFSSPETQYF. The CDR3 coding sequence is TGCGCCAGCAGCTTCTCTTCCCCGGAGACCCAGTACTTC.

The gene calls are TRBV30 and TRBJ1-4; D gene unclear. This CDR3 spans 12 amino acids. Deletions cut 0 bases from V and 8 bases from J, with 7 bases between. CDR1 is GTSNPN and CDR2 is SVGIG in the germline V gene (reference sequence). The CDR3 nucleotides are TGTGCCTGGAGTGTACTAAAAGAAAAACTGTTTTTT. This gives the protein CAWSVLKEKLFF.

The chain combines TRBV2 with TRBJ2-1; D perhaps matches TRBD1 (6 bases). There are 15 residues in the CDR3. V was trimmed by 3 bases and J by 0 bases, leaving 9 bases between them. The V gene's germline CDR1 is SNHLY and CDR2 FYNNEI. The CDR3 loop is CASSDQGSSYNEQFF. CDR3 nucleotides: TGTGCCAGCAGTGATCAGGGGAGCTCCTACAATGAGCAGTTCTTC.